Sequencing of this T cell receptor (beta chain) was carried out in a study of control samples from healthy donors and cancer patients. This clone came up once. Here immunoSEQ multiplex PCR was the method, and the copy in TCRdb shows in-frame clones only, minus some. The sample has about 410,000 clones; around 90% are singletons. Germline V gene lookup returns CDR1 MNHEY and CDR2 SVGAGI. The CDR3 covers 15 residues. The germline V and J ends were trimmed by 4 bases and 0 bases, with 13 bases remaining between them. The specimen sequenced was PBMCs. The receptor comes from a middle-aged man with head and neck cancer. The V gene is TRBV6-5, the J gene TRBJ2-7, with D possibly matching TRBD2 (5 bases). CDR3 DNA: TGTGCCAGCAGTTCCCGCCTAGGGAGCTCCTACGAGCAGTACTTC. This gives the protein CASSSRLGSSYEQYF.